The 5 T cell receptor beta chains below were found in one sample sequenced in a study of T cells in Graves' hyperthyroidism and ophthalmopathy. Regions amplified from RNA transcripts were the TCR beta CDR3 regions. The study used the HTBI primer set for a first-round RT-PCR of the TCR CDR3. One entry per CDR3 protein, called by TCRdb with MiXCR from the multiplex PCR reads. The data show hundreds of thousands of distinct CDR3 sequences, with about 14% seen just once and about a tenth held by the top ten. Material: blood. Receptor source: a woman aged 18-29 years with Graves' hyperthyroidism.

This rearrangement joins TRBV7-2 to TRBJ1-2; the match to TRBD1 covers 10 bases. The CDR3 length is 14 residues. V dropped 4 bases and J dropped 4; count of bases not matched to a gene: 3. In germline, CDR1 is SGHTA, CDR2 FQGNSA. CDR3 sequence (DNA): TGTGCCAGCAGCTGGAGGGACAGGGGCTATGGCTACACCTTC. It specifies CASSWRDRGYGYTF.

The table lists this clonotype with many counts. This chain uses TRBV19 with TRBJ2-1, with TRBD1 matching over 7 bases. Germline lookup yields CDR1 LNHDA and CDR2 SQIVND (reference sequence). This CDR3 has 15 amino acids. V dropped 9 bases and J dropped 0; count of bases not matched to a gene: 8. The CDR3 spells CASTRTGSSYNEQFF. CDR3 nucleotide sequence: TGTGCCAGCACCCGGACAGGAAGCTCCTACAATGAGCAGTTCTTC.

In this sample, this clonotype turned up many times. The chain has TRBV6-1 and TRBJ2-7; D is unclear. V was clipped by 10 bases and J by 3 bases, with 13 bases between them. Germline V gene lookup returns CDR1 MNHNS and CDR2 SASEGT. The CDR3 runs to 12 residues. Here the CDR3 reads CAILGLYYEQYF. CDR3 sequence (DNA): TGTGCCATTTTAGGTTTATACTACGAGCAGTACTTC.

V is TRBV28 and J is TRBJ2-4; either TRBD1 or TRBD2 may fit D (6 bases each). Trimming took off 2 bases at V and 6 bases at J, with 17 bases between the two ends. Germline CDR1 MDHEN, CDR2 SYDVKM. The length of the CDR3 is 16 residues. The chain's CDR3 is CASSLTQGTPLNIQYF. In DNA, the CDR3 is TGTGCCAGCAGTTTAACCCAGGGGACTCCCCTAAACATTCAGTACTTC.

Only a few counts were recorded for this clonotype. The chain employs TRBV7-9 and TRBJ2-1, with TRBD2 matching over 13 bases. Trimming cost V 4 bases and J 8 bases; bases outside gene matches: 8. Germline assignment: CDR1 SEHNR and CDR2 FQNEAQ (reference sequence). The CDR3 is 16 residues long. The DNA of the CDR3 is TGTGCCAGCAGCTCTGCCGGGACTAGCGGGATCGATGAGCAGTTCTTC. Its protein is CASSSAGTSGIDEQFF.